The 30 T cell receptor beta chains given below trace back to one sample, sequenced in a study of blood T cell repertoires in COVID-19. Generated by immunoSEQ multiplex PCR, the TCRdb table keeps only in-frame clones and is missing some. The sample has about 480,000 clones, 88% seen once. The sample consisted of PBMCs or T cells enriched from blood (not recorded which). The receptors here all came from a woman aged 40 to 49 who had recovered from COVID-19.

The J gene is TRBJ2-7, the V gene TRBV10-2; 7 bases agree with TRBD1. Looked up from germline, CDR1 is WSHSY and CDR2 is SAAADI. V shed 4 bases, J shed 5 bases, and the junction held 11 bases outside the gene matches. There are 15 residues in the CDR3. CDR3 residues: CASSVLEGAINEQYF. CDR3 DNA: TGCGCCAGCAGTGTTTTAGAGGGGGCCATAAACGAGCAGTACTTC.

This clone was seen just once. The genes are TRBV10-3 and TRBJ2-2; 10 bases are a match to TRBD1. The CDR3 has 14 amino acids. V dropped 6 bases and J dropped 7; count of bases not matched to a gene: 5. In germline, CDR1 is ENHRY, CDR2 SYGVKD. The DNA of the CDR3 is TGTGCCATCAGAGCAGGACAGGGGGGCGGGGAGCTGTTTTTT. Its protein product is CAIRAGQGGGELFF.

The DNA for the CDR3 is TGTGCTAGTGGTTGGGGACTAGCGGGAGGTTACAATGAGCAGTTCTTC. It translates to CASGWGLAGGYNEQFF. The chain employs TRBV12-5 and TRBJ2-1, with 15 bases that match TRBD2. Germline CDR1 and CDR2: LGHNT and FRNRAP. J lost 4 bases, V lost 4 bases, and 2 bases had no gene match. The CDR3 is 16 residues long.

This clone has just a few counts. CDR3 protein: CASRLGTRSTDTQYF. In nucleotides, the CDR3 is TGTGCCAGCAGACTCGGGACAAGAAGCACAGATACGCAGTATTTT. V gene TRBV6-5 combines with J gene TRBJ2-3; D may be TRBD1 (6 bases). Germline V lookup: CDR1 MNHEY, CDR2 SVGAGI. V was cut by 6 bases and J by 0 bases, with 13 bases left in between. The CDR3 loop spans 15 amino acids.

The chain is built from TRBV29-1 and TRBJ2-7; the match to TRBD2 covers 7 bases. Germline trimming cut 5 bases from V and 3 bases from J; bases unmatched to any gene: 4. Germline lookup yields CDR1 SQVTM and CDR2 ANQGSEA. The CDR3 is 12 residues long. The CDR3 region has the DNA TGCAGCGTTTGGGTAGCGGGCTACGAGCAGTACTTC. It codes for CSVWVAGYEQYF.

This clone occurred once. The germline gene is not matched at one end of the junction; a read error may be the cause. The J gene is TRBJ2-1, the V gene TRBV7-7; 12 nucleotides line up with TRBD2. CDR1 is SSHAT, CDR2 FNYEAQ, per germline (reference sequence). The CDR3 sequence is 17 residues long. CDR3 sequence (DNA): TGTGCTAGCAGCCCAAACGAGGGACTAGCGGGCGGGAATGAGCAGTTCTTC. Encoded protein: CASSPNEGLAGGNEQFF.

The chain has TRBV5-8 and TRBJ1-2; no firm D call. The CDR3 loop spans 14 amino acids. V dropped 4 bases and J dropped 7 bases, with 17 bases sitting between them. Germline values: CDR1 SGHTS, CDR2 YDEGEE. This CDR3 reads CASSHNDFTSGYTF. The DNA for the CDR3 is TGTGCCAGCAGCCACAATGATTTTACCAGTGGCTACACCTTC.

This chain connects TRBV9 to TRBJ1-3; D is uncertain. CDR1 is SGDLS, CDR2 YYNGEE, per germline. The ends were cut back, 0 bases at V and 2 bases at J, with 12 bases in the middle. This CDR3 spans 16 amino acids. CDR3 in amino acids: CASSVAEPGAGNTIYF. The CDR3 region has the DNA TGTGCCAGCAGCGTAGCAGAGCCGGGAGCTGGAAACACCATATATTTT.

The chain links TRBV7-9 to TRBJ2-3, with 9 bases identical to TRBD2. Trimming cost V 5 bases and J 4 bases; bases outside gene matches: 7. The CDR3 is 15 amino acids. Germline loops: CDR1 SEHNR, CDR2 FQNEAQ (reference sequence). The chain's CDR3 is CASSKPGLASDTQYF. The CDR3 DNA follows: TGTGCCAGCAGCAAACCGGGACTAGCTTCAGATACGCAGTATTTT.

V is TRBV7-8 and J is TRBJ1-2; weak D call: TRBD1 (6 bases). Germline assignment: CDR1 SGHVS and CDR2 FQNEAQ. V lost 1 base, J lost 3 bases, and 9 bases lay in between. The CDR3 is 14 amino acids. The CDR3 here is CASSLGTVDYGYTF. CDR3 DNA sequence: TGTGCCAGCAGCTTAGGGACAGTTGACTATGGCTACACCTTC. The full variable domain, with the rest looked up from reference TRBV7-8 and TRBJ1-2, is GAGVSQSPRYKVAKRGQDVALRCDPISGHVSLFWYQQALGQGPEFLTYFQNEAQLDKSGLPSDRFFAERPEGSVSTLKIQRTQQEDSAVYLCASSLGTVDYGYTFGSGTRLTVV.

The chain employs TRBV7-9 and TRBJ1-3; 10 nucleotides align to TRBD1. The trim removed 3 bases at V and 2 bases at J, leaving 10 bases unmatched. CDR1 and CDR2 (germline): SEHNR, FQNEAQ (reference sequence). This CDR3 has 18 amino acids. This CDR3 is CASSFLPGQGSTGNTIYF. The CDR3 DNA is TGTGCCAGCAGCTTTCTTCCGGGACAGGGGTCTACTGGAAACACCATATATTTT. The whole variable domain, remainder taken from reference TRBV7-9 and TRBJ1-3, is DTGVSQNPRHKITKRGQNVTFRCDPISEHNRLYWYRQTLGQGPEFLTYFQNEAQLEKSRLLSDRFSAERPKGSFSTLEIQRTEQGDSAMYLCASSFLPGQGSTGNTIYFGEGSWLTVV.

The V call is TRBV7-9, the J call TRBJ1-2, with TRBD1 identical over 9 bases. With V trimmed by 5 bases and J by 1 base, 5 bases remained unmatched. Germline lookup yields CDR1 SEHNR and CDR2 FQNEAQ (reference sequence). This CDR3 is built from 15 residues. CDR3 sequence (DNA): TGTGCCAGCAGCCCCACAGGGGGCGGTAACTATGGCTACACCTTC. Amino acid sequence: CASSPTGGGNYGYTF.

The chain combines TRBV7-9 with TRBJ2-3; D unclear. Per germline, CDR1 SEHNR and CDR2 FQNEAQ (reference sequence). The germline V and J ends were trimmed by 5 bases and 3 bases, with 6 bases remaining between them. The CDR3 has 12 amino acids. CDR3 amino acids: CASSRETDTQYF. CDR3 DNA: TGTGCCAGCAGCCGAGAGACAGATACGCAGTATTTT.

The CDR3 DNA reads TGTGCCAGCAGCCCACGGACAGAGACAGATACGCAGTATTTT. Its protein product is CASSPRTETDTQYF. The rearrangement joins TRBV6-2 or TRBV6-3 to TRBJ2-3; tentative D call: TRBD1 (6 bases). The germline V and J ends were trimmed by 6 bases and 3 bases, with 13 bases remaining between them. Germline CDR1 MNHEY, CDR2 SVGEGT. The CDR3 totals 14 residues.

This clone was seen a handful of times. The gene calls are TRBV2 and TRBJ2-7; 9 bases are a match to TRBD2. Germline CDR1 reads SNHLY; CDR2 reads FYNNEI. With V trimmed by 7 bases and J by 5 bases, 6 bases remained unmatched. The CDR3 spans 13 residues. The CDR3 here is CASMEGLANEQYF. CDR3 nucleotides: TGTGCCAGCATGGAAGGACTAGCGAACGAGCAGTACTTC. The full variable domain, its missing parts supplied by reference TRBV2 and TRBJ2-7, is EPEVTQTPSHQVTQMGQEVILRCVPISNHLYFYWYRQILGQKVEFLVSFYNNEISEKSEIFDDQFSVERPDGSNFTLKIRSTKLEDSAMYFCASMEGLANEQYFGPGTRLTVT.

The V and J genes are TRBV10-3 and TRBJ1-2; TRBD1 matches 8 bases. In germline, CDR1 is ENHRY, CDR2 SYGVKD. J was trimmed by 8 bases and V by 10 bases; bases with no gene match: 15. The CDR3 runs to 14 residues. This CDR3 is CATIKGQDSSGYTF. The CDR3 DNA follows: TGTGCCACCATCAAGGGACAGGATTCATCGGGCTACACCTTC.

With regard to this clone: Additional DNA sequences in this sample encode the identical CDR3. The V and J genes are TRBV12-3 or TRBV12-4 and TRBJ1-2; 7 bases are a match to TRBD1. V gave up 1 base and J gave up 5 bases; unmatched junction bases: 1. CDR3 length: 13 residues. This CDR3 is CASSLGRGYGYTF. For the CDR3, the DNA is TGTGCCAGCAGTTTAGGCAGGGGGTATGGCTACACCTTC.

The chain employs TRBV4-1 and TRBJ2-2; D possibly corresponds to TRBD1 (6 bases). Germline CDR1 and CDR2: MGHRA and YSYEKL. Trimming removed 6 bases at V and 0 bases at J, with 26 bases between. The CDR3 loop spans 20 amino acids. This CDR3 is CASSVQGPPLSKANTGELFF. The DNA of the CDR3 is TGCGCCAGCAGTGTCCAGGGGCCCCCTTTATCAAAAGCGAACACCGGGGAGCTGTTTTTT.

This clone was seen many times. The CDR3: CASSSQGVGNTIYF. The CDR3 nucleotides read TGTGCCAGCAGCTCCCAGGGGGTTGGAAACACCATATATTTT. The rearrangement uses TRBV7-2 and TRBJ1-3, with 7 bases aligning to TRBD1. With V trimmed by 4 bases and J by 3 bases, 3 bases remained unmatched. The CDR3 covers 14 residues. The germline V gene has CDR1 SGHTA and CDR2 FQGNSA. Looking up the rest from reference TRBV7-2 and TRBJ1-3 gives the full variable domain: GAGVSQSPSNKVTEKGKDVELRCDPISGHTALYWYRQSLGQGLEFLIYFQGNSAPDKSGLPSDRFSAERTGGSVSTLTIQRTQQEDSAVYLCASSSQGVGNTIYFGEGSWLTVV.

The chain is built from TRBV7-8 and TRBJ2-1, with 11 bases matching TRBD1. The CDR3 spans 14 residues. Germline loops: CDR1 SGHVS, CDR2 FQNEAQ. With 3 bases clipped from V and 7 bases from J, the junction kept 2 bases outside the gene matches. The CDR3 protein is CASSLWDRGNEQFF. For the CDR3, the DNA is TGTGCCAGCAGCTTGTGGGACAGGGGGAATGAGCAGTTCTTC.

The J gene is TRBJ1-1, the V gene TRBV10-2; TRBD1 aligns across 7 bases. V dropped 7 bases and J dropped 3; count of bases not matched to a gene: 14. CDR3 length equals 16 residues. The V gene's germline CDR1 is WSHSY and CDR2 SAAADI. The DNA for the CDR3 is TGCGCCAGCACGCTGTCAGGGGGGCGGCAAGACACTGAAGCTTTCTTT. As protein: CASTLSGGRQDTEAFF.

The rearrangement uses TRBV3-1 (or the pseudogene TRBV3-2) and TRBJ1-2; a weak D match, TRBD1 (5 bases). Germline assignment: CDR1 LGHDT and CDR2 YNNKEL (reference sequence). V was cut by 1 base and J by 8 bases, with 11 bases left in between. The CDR3 consists of 13 residues. The CDR3 DNA is TGTGCCAGCAGCCAAGGAATGGAGGGGGGCTACACCTTC. Translating it yields CASSQGMEGGYTF.

The chain combines TRBV11-3 with TRBJ1-1; TRBD1 agrees at 7 bases. The trim removed 5 bases at V and 1 base at J, leaving 7 bases unmatched. The CDR3 extends over 15 amino acids. Germline V gene lookup returns CDR1 SGHNT and CDR2 YENEEA. The CDR3 bases are TGTGCCAGCAGCGTGGAGGGGGCGCGGAACACTGAAGCTTTCTTT. This sequence encodes CASSVEGARNTEAFF.

The chain combines TRBV9 with TRBJ2-1; a possible D gene is TRBD2 (5 bases). CDR3 size: 15 residues. V was shortened by 0 bases and J by 2 bases, with 9 bases between the two germline ends. Germline V gene data show CDR1 as SGDLS and CDR2 as YYNGEE. The CDR3 coding sequence is TGTGCCAGCAGCGTAGTGAGCGGAGCCTACAATGAGCAGTTCTTC. It specifies CASSVVSGAYNEQFF.

The V gene is TRBV19, the J gene TRBJ2-1; D possibly corresponds to TRBD2 (6 bases). The CDR3 extends over 15 amino acids. Germline V gene sequence: CDR1 LNHDA, CDR2 SQIVND (reference sequence). V lost 2 bases and J lost 2, with 10 bases in between. CDR3 residues: CASSISLATYNEQFF. CDR3 bases: TGTGCCAGTAGTATAAGTCTAGCGACCTACAATGAGCAGTTCTTC.

The chain employs TRBV30 and TRBJ1-4; 9 nucleotides line up with TRBD1. Germline loops: CDR1 GTSNPN, CDR2 SVGIG (reference sequence). Losses at the gene ends were 5 bases for V and 7 bases for J; bases not matched to a gene: 11. This CDR3 comprises 15 residues. This CDR3 reads CAWRQAGTGSEKLFF. The DNA of the CDR3 is TGTGCCTGGCGCCAAGCCGGGACAGGGAGTGAAAAACTGTTTTTT.

This chain uses TRBV11-2 with TRBJ2-2, with 8 bases aligning to TRBD2. Germline CDR1 and CDR2: SGHAT and FQNNGV. CDR3 length equals 16 residues. The junction had 9 bases not matched to a gene; V was cut back by 3 bases and J by 6 bases. CDR3 loop: CASSFRAGVSAGELFF. In nucleotides, the CDR3 is TGTGCCAGCAGCTTTCGAGCGGGAGTAAGCGCCGGGGAGCTGTTTTTT.

A note on this clone: This sample also contains other DNA sequences that code for the same CDR3. This rearrangement joins TRBV10-3 to TRBJ2-2; TRBD2 is a possible D gene (5 bases). Per germline, CDR1 ENHRY and CDR2 SYGVKD. V dropped 3 bases and J dropped 2 bases, with 7 bases sitting between them. CDR3 size: 14 residues. The CDR3 reads CAISERDNTGELFF. The CDR3 nucleotides read TGTGCCATCAGTGAACGGGATAACACCGGGGAGCTGTTTTTT.

The chain employs TRBV29-1 and TRBJ2-7, with 9 bases matching TRBD1. The CDR3 totals 14 residues. From germline, CDR1 is SQVTM and CDR2 ANQGSEA. CDR3 amino acids: CKFPVDRGDYEQYF. The CDR3 nucleotides read TGCAAATTCCCGGTGGACAGGGGTGACTACGAGCAGTACTTC.

This clone was observed a single time. The chain joins TRBV19 to TRBJ1-2; TRBD1 agrees at 9 bases. The CDR3 runs to 14 residues. V was pared by 4 bases and J by 6 bases, with 6 bases of the junction left unmatched. The germline CDR1 and CDR2 sequences are LNHDA and SQIVND (reference sequence). The CDR3: CASSTTGTGHGYTF. DNA of the CDR3: TGTGCCAGTAGTACAACCGGGACAGGGCATGGCTACACCTTC.